The 22 T cell receptor beta chains below come from one sample, sequenced in a study of shared clonotypes between healthy human individuals. Produced via immunoSEQ multiplex PCR; TCRdb's table is partial and in-frame only. The data contain roughly 2 million clones, about 94% of them singletons. Source material: naive CD4+ T cells sorted from blood. Subset denoted: CD45RA+ positively selected. Every receptor here comes from a man in his late teens or twenties in good health.

The chain links TRBV2 to TRBJ1-1, with TRBD1 identical over 9 bases. Germline CDR1 is SNHLY and CDR2 is FYNNEI. The CDR3 totals 13 residues. Trimming at V came to 8 bases and at J to 10 bases, leaving 11 bases not matched to a gene. CDR3 nucleotide sequence: TGTGCCAGCGGCGGAATGACAGGGGGGCCAGCTTTCTTT. Residues: CASGGMTGGPAFF.

Details on this clone: Additional DNA sequences in this sample encode the identical CDR3. J is TRBJ1-4 and V is TRBV4-1, with D maybe TRBD1 (6 bases). The V end lost 1 base, the J end lost 7 bases, and 10 bases lay between the germline ends. The CDR3 is made up of 14 amino acids. Germline V CDR1 and CDR2: MGHRA, YSYEKL. In DNA form, the CDR3 reads TGCGCCAGCAGCCAAGCAGGGGCGGGTGAAAAACTGTTTTTT. This codes for CASSQAGAGEKLFF.

The rearrangement uses TRBV6-6 and TRBJ2-5; D remains ambiguous. This CDR3 spans 12 amino acids. Germline values: CDR1 MNHNY, CDR2 SVGAGI (reference sequence). Trimming left V 8 bases short and J 2 bases short, with 9 bases between. In DNA form, the CDR3 reads TGTGCCAGCCAAAGTTGGCAAGAGACCCAGTACTTC. Translating gives CASQSWQETQYF.

The CDR3 protein is CASSPGGGQEKLFF. DNA of the CDR3: TGTGCCAGCAGCCCCGGGGGGGGGCAAGAAAAACTGTTTTTT. V usage is TRBV6-1 and J usage is TRBJ1-4, with D possibly matching TRBD1 (6 bases). The ends were cut back, 6 bases at V and 8 bases at J, with 16 bases in the middle. The CDR3 length is 14 residues. Germline V lookup: CDR1 MNHNS, CDR2 SASEGT.

The rearrangement links TRBV9 to TRBJ1-1, with D perhaps matching TRBD1 (5 bases). V shed 0 bases and J shed 5 bases, with 14 bases lying between them. The CDR3 has 15 amino acids. Germline loops: CDR1 SGDLS, CDR2 YYNGEE. In DNA form, the CDR3 reads TGTGCCAGCAGCGTAGGCAGGGCAGGGTGGACTGAAGCTTTCTTT. Translation gives CASSVGRAGWTEAFF.

The chain has TRBV2 and TRBJ2-3; 8 bases fit TRBD2. The germline V gene encodes CDR1 SNHLY and CDR2 FYNNEI. V lost 8 bases, J lost 5 bases, and 6 bases stayed unmatched. The CDR3 is made up of 13 amino acids. The chain's CDR3 is CASRRGEGDTQYF. CDR3 nucleotides: TGTGCCAGCCGGCGGGGGGAGGGAGATACGCAGTATTTT.

The gene calls are TRBV6-4 and TRBJ2-1, with 12 bases matching TRBD2. Unmatched junction bases numbered 5, after V lost 3 bases and J lost 5 bases. The germline gives CDR1 MRHNA, CDR2 SNTAGT. CDR3 length equals 16 residues. The CDR3 nucleotides read TGTGCCAGCAGTGAATCGACTAGCGGGAGAAACAATGAGCAGTTCTTC. Protein product: CASSESTSGRNNEQFF.

The gene calls are TRBV11-2 and TRBJ1-6; D is perhaps TRBD1 (5 bases). Germline V gene data show CDR1 as SGHAT and CDR2 as FQNNGV. The V and J ends lost 3 bases and 11 bases respectively, with 17 bases between them. The CDR3 consists of 15 residues. The CDR3 DNA is TGTGCCAGCAGCTTGGCCAGGGAGGTGAGGGCACCCCTCCACTTT. Its translation is CASSLAREVRAPLHF.

V and J are TRBV18 and TRBJ2-7; a possible D gene is TRBD2 (5 bases). This CDR3 has 14 residues. Germline loops: CDR1 KGHSH, CDR2 LQKENI. V gave up 2 bases and J gave up 5 bases, with 13 bases separating them. The CDR3 DNA sequence: TGTGCCAGCTCACCATTGGTTAAGGGAGACGAGCAGTACTTC. This codes for CASSPLVKGDEQYF.

The V call is TRBV28, the J call TRBJ2-2; D ambiguous. Germline V lookup: CDR1 MDHEN, CDR2 SYDVKM. The CDR3 length is 12 residues. V lost 6 bases and J 7 bases, leaving 9 bases between the germline ends. CDR3 sequence: CASSTQDGELFF. Written as DNA, the CDR3 is TGTGCCAGCAGCACCCAGGACGGGGAGCTGTTTTTT.

A single count supports this clone. The chain is built from TRBV9 and TRBJ2-1; tentative D call: TRBD1 (5 bases). V lost 4 bases and J 7 bases, leaving 21 bases between the germline ends. Germline values: CDR1 SGDLS, CDR2 YYNGEE. CDR3 size: 16 residues. The CDR3 nucleotides read TGTGCCAGCAGCCCGCACAGGATGCAGTTTACAAATGAGCAGTTCTTC. Translation gives CASSPHRMQFTNEQFF.

The J gene is TRBJ2-4, the V gene TRBV7-8; TRBD2 agrees at 13 bases. The V gene end was trimmed by 3 bases and the J gene end by 2 bases; junction bases not matched to a gene: 4. The CDR3 sequence is 17 residues long. In germline, CDR1 is SGHVS, CDR2 FQNEAQ. DNA for the CDR3: TGTGCCAGCAGCTTCGGGACTAGCGGGGCTACCAAAAACATTCAGTACTTC. It specifies CASSFGTSGATKNIQYF.

Of note for this clone: Other nucleotide sequences in the sample specify the same CDR3. The rearrangement uses TRBV5-1 and TRBJ2-3; TRBD2 matches 7 bases. There are 15 residues in the CDR3. After removal of 4 bases from V and 2 bases from J, the junction contained 7 bases not matched to a gene. Germline CDR1 SGHRS, CDR2 YFSETQ. The CDR3 here is CASSPLGGDTDTQYF. Written as DNA, the CDR3 is TGCGCCAGCAGCCCGCTTGGGGGGGACACAGATACGCAGTATTTT.

The chain links TRBV2 to TRBJ2-1, with 7 bases identical to TRBD1. CDR1 and CDR2 (germline): SNHLY, FYNNEI. The V segment lost 6 bases and the J segment 8 bases; nucleotides outside the gene matches: 13. The CDR3 consists of 15 residues. CDR3 nucleotides: TGTGCCAGCAGGCGACAGGGTGTTTTAGGCGATGAGCAGTTCTTC. This translates into CASRRQGVLGDEQFF. Complete variable domain (other parts from reference TRBV2 and TRBJ2-1): EPEVTQTPSHQVTQMGQEVILRCVPISNHLYFYWYRQILGQKVEFLVSFYNNEISEKSEIFDDQFSVERPDGSNFTLKIRSTKLEDSAMYFCASRRQGVLGDEQFFGPGTRLTVL.

This clone was observed once. The chain links TRBV28 to TRBJ2-4; D is possibly TRBD2 (5 bases). V shed 8 bases and J shed 7 bases, with 15 bases lying between them. The CDR3 sequence is 13 residues long. The germline V gene encodes CDR1 MDHEN and CDR2 SYDVKM. CDR3 nucleotides: TGTGCCAGCTCCGAGAGGGTGTCGAACATTCAGTACTTC. The encoded protein is CASSERVSNIQYF.

This chain links TRBV5-6 with TRBJ1-2; TRBD1 agrees at 7 bases. This CDR3 contains 14 residues. CDR1 and CDR2 from the germline V gene are SGHDT and YYEEEE. The V and J ends lost 0 bases and 4 bases, in that order; junction bases with no gene match: 3. The CDR3: CASSLEGAGYGYTF. CDR3 DNA: TGTGCCAGCAGCTTGGAGGGGGCGGGCTATGGCTACACCTTC.

Concerning this clone itself: The sample holds other DNA sequences that translate to the same CDR3. The J gene is TRBJ2-1, the V gene TRBV7-2; 14 bases align to TRBD2. Unmatched junction bases numbered 3, after V lost 4 bases and J lost 10 bases. Germline V gives CDR1 SGHTA, CDR2 FQGNSA. This CDR3 comprises 14 residues. CDR3 bases: TGTGCCAGCAGCTCGGGACTAGCGGGAGTAGAGCAGTTCTTC. This encodes CASSSGLAGVEQFF.

This clone has only one observation. The V call is TRBV4-3, the J call TRBJ2-2; 8 bases align to TRBD2. Germline V lookup: CDR1 LGHNA, CDR2 YSLEER. J was trimmed by 5 bases and V by 1 base; bases with no gene match: 3. The CDR3 length is 15 residues. This CDR3 is CASSQASGGTGELFF. CDR3 sequence (DNA): TGCGCCAGCAGCCAAGCGTCGGGAGGGACCGGGGAGCTGTTTTTT.

The rearrangement joins TRBV6-6 to TRBJ2-7; 8 bases are shared with TRBD2. Germline V lookup: CDR1 MNHNY, CDR2 SVGAGI (reference sequence). This CDR3 has 14 residues. Trimming removed 2 bases from V and 2 bases from J; junction bases left unmatched: 2. This chain's CDR3 is CASSYRAGAYEQYF. In DNA, the CDR3 is TGTGCCAGCAGTTACCGAGCGGGGGCCTACGAGCAGTACTTC.

The chain uses TRBV7-3 and TRBJ1-6; 9 bases line up with TRBD1. This CDR3 has 15 residues. The germline V gene has CDR1 SGHTA and CDR2 FQGTGA. With V trimmed by 4 bases and J by 7 bases, 5 bases remained unmatched. The CDR3 loop reads CASSWSTGGNSPLHF. The DNA for the CDR3 is TGTGCCAGCAGCTGGTCGACAGGGGGGAATTCACCCCTCCACTTT.

As for this clone: Additional DNA sequences in this sample encode the identical CDR3. The rearrangement joins TRBV6-6 to TRBJ2-5; D is undetermined. Germline CDR1 and CDR2: MNHNY and SVGAGI (reference sequence). The CDR3 length is 15 residues. V lost 0 bases, J lost 5 bases, and 13 bases lay in between. Here the CDR3 reads CASSYSTLVGETQYF. CDR3 coding DNA: TGTGCCAGCAGTTACTCGACCCTAGTAGGGGAGACCCAGTACTTC.

This chain connects TRBV2 to TRBJ1-2; 7 bases are shared with TRBD1. V shed 6 bases and J 5 bases; nucleotides not matched to a gene: 6. The CDR3 spans 13 residues. Germline assignment: CDR1 SNHLY and CDR2 FYNNEI. The CDR3 is CASRAGQPYGYTF. Here the CDR3 DNA reads TGTGCCAGCAGGGCGGGACAGCCGTATGGCTACACCTTC.